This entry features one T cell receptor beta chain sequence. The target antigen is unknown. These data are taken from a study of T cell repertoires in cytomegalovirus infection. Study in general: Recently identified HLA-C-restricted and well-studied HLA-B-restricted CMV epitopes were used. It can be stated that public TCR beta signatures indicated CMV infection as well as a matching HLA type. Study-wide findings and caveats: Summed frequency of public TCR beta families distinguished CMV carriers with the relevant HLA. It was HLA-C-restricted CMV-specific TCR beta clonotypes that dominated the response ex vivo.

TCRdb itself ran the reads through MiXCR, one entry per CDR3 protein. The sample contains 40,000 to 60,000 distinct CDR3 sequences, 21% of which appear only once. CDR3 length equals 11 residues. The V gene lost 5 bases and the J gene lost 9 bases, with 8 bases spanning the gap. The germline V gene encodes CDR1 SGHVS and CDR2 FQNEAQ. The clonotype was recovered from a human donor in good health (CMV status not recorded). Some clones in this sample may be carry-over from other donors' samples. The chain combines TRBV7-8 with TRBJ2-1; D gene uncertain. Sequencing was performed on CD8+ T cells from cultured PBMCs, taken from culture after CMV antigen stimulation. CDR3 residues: CASSPAIEQFF. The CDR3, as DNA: TGTGCCAGCAGCCCCGCCATTGAGCAGTTCTTC.